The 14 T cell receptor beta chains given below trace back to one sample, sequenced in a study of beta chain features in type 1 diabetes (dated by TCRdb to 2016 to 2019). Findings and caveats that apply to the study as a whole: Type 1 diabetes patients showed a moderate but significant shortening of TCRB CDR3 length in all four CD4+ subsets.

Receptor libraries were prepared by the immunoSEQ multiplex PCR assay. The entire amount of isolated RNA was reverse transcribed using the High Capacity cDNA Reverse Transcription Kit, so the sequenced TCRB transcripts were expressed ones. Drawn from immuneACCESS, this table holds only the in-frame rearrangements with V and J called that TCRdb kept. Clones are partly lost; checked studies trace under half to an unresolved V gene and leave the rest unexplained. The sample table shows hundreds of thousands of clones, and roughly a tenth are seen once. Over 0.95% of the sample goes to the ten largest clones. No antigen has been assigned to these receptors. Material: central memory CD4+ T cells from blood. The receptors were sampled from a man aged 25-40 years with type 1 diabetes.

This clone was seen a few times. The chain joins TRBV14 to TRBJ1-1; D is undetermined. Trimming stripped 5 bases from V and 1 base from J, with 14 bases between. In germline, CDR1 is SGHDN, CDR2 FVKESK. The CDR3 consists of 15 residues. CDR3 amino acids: CASSDYNNRNTEAFF. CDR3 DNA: TGTGCCAGCAGCGACTACAACAACCGGAACACTGAAGCTTTCTTT.

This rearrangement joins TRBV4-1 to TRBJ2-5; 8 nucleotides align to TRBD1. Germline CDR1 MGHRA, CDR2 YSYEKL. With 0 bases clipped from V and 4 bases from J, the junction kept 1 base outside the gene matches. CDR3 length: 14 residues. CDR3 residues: CASSQDDRGETQYF. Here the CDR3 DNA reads TGCGCCAGCAGCCAAGATGACAGGGGAGAGACCCAGTACTTC.

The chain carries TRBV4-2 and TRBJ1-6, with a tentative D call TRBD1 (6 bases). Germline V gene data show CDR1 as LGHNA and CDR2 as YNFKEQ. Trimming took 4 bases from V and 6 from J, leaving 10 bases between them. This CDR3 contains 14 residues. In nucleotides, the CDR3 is TGTGCCAGCAGCCCCGGACAGCTTAATTCACCCCTCCACTTT. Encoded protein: CASSPGQLNSPLHF.

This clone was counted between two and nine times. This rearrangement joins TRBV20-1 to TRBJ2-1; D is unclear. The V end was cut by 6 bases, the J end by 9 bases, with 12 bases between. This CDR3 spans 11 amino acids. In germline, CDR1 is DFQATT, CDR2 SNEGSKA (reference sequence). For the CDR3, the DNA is TGCAGTGCGTCTAATTACGGTGAGCAGTTCTTC. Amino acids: CSASNYGEQFF.

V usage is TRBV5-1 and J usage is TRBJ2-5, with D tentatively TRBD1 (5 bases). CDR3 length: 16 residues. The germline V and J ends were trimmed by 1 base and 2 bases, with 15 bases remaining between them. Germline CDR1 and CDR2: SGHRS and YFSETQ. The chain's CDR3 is CASSLFSRTGQETQYF. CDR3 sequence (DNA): TGCGCCAGCAGCTTGTTTTCCCGAACAGGACAAGAGACCCAGTACTTC.

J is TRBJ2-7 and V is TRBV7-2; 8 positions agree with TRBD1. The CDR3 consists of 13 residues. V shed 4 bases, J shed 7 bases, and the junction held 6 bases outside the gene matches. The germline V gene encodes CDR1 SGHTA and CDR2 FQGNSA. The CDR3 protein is CASSSRTGFEQYF. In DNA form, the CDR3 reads TGTGCCAGCAGCTCCCGGACAGGGTTTGAGCAGTACTTC.

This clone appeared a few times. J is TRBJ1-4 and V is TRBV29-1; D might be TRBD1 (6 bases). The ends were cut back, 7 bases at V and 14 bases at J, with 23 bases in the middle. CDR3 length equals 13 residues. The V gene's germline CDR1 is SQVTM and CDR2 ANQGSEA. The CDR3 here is CSAQIGQTKGLFF. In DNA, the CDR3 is TGCAGCGCTCAAATCGGACAGACCAAAGGGCTGTTTTTT.

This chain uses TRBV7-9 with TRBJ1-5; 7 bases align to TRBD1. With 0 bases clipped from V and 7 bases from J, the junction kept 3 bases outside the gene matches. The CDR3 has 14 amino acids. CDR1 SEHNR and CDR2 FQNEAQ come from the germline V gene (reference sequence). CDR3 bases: TGTGCCAGCAGCTTAGCAGGGGGCGGGCAGCCCCAGCATTTT. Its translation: CASSLAGGGQPQHF. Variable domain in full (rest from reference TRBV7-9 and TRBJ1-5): DTGVSQNPRHKITKRGQNVTFRCDPISEHNRLYWYRQTLGQGPEFLTYFQNEAQLEKSRLLSDRFSAERPKGSFSTLEIQRTEQGDSAMYLCASSLAGGGQPQHFGDGTRLSIL.

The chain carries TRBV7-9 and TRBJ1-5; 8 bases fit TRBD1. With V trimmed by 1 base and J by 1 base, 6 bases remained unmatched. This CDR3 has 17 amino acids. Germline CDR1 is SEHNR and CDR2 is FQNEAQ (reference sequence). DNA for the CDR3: TGTGCCAGCAGCTTAGGGTCCGGGACAGGAAGCAATCAGCCCCAGCATTTT. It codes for CASSLGSGTGSNQPQHF. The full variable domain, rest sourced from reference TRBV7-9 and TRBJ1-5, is DTGVSQNPRHKITKRGQNVTFRCDPISEHNRLYWYRQTLGQGPEFLTYFQNEAQLEKSRLLSDRFSAERPKGSFSTLEIQRTEQGDSAMYLCASSLGSGTGSNQPQHFGDGTRLSIL.

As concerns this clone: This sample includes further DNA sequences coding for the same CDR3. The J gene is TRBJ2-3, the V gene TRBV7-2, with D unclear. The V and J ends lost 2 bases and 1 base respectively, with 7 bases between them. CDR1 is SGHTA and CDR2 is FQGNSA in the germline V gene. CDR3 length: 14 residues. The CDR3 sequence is CASSLSPGTDTQYF. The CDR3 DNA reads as TGTGCCAGCAGCTTATCCCCAGGCACAGATACGCAGTATTTT.

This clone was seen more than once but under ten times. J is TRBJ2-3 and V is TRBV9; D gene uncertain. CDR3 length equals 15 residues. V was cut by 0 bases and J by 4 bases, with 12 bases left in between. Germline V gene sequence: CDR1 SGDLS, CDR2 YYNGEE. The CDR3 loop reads CASSVEERAPDTQYF. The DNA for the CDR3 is TGTGCCAGCAGCGTAGAAGAAAGGGCCCCAGATACGCAGTATTTT. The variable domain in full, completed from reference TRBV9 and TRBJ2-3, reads DSGVTQTPKHLITATGQRVTLRCSPRSGDLSVYWYQQSLDQGLQFLIQYYNGEERAKGNILERFSAQQFPDLHSELNLSSLELGDSALYFCASSVEERAPDTQYFGPGTRLTVL.

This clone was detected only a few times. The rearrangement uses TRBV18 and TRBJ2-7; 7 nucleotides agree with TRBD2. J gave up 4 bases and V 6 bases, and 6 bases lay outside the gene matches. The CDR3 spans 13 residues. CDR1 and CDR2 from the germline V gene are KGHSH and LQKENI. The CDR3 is CASSREEAYEQYF. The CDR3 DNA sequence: TGTGCCAGCTCCCGGGAGGAGGCGTACGAGCAGTACTTC.

The CDR3 sequence is CAWSRGQLVTEAFF. CDR3 DNA sequence: TGTGCCTGGAGTAGGGGACAGTTGGTCACTGAAGCTTTCTTT. This chain connects TRBV30 to TRBJ1-1, with TRBD1 matching over 7 bases. The junction had 7 bases not matched to a gene; V was cut back by 2 bases and J by 4 bases. Germline CDR1 GTSNPN, CDR2 SVGIG (reference sequence). The CDR3 consists of 14 residues.

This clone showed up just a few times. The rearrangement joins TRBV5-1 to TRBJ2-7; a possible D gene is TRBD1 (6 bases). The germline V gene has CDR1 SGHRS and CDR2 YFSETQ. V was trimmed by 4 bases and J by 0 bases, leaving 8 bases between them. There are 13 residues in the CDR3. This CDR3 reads CASSTGSSYEQYF. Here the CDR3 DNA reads TGCGCCAGCAGCACAGGGAGCTCCTACGAGCAGTACTTC.